The 3 T cell receptor beta chains in this list originate from one sample, sequenced in a study of vaccination and CD4 T cells after COVID-19. Regarding treatment: approximately 9-day PBMC culture with coronavirus spike peptide pools or control peptides (ViraFEST assay). Sequencing of DNA taken from cultured CD4+ T cells relied on the Oncomine TCR Beta short-read assay. TCRdb ran MiXCR on the PCR reads and lists one entry per CDR3 protein. The repertoire has just under 20,000 distinct CDR3 sequences, 40% to 50% of them found once; the top ten carry 26%. Their antigens are not known. Sequenced material: CD4+ T cells from blood, cultured in vitro, taken before SARS-CoV-2 vaccination. The source of these receptors is a human donor who had recovered from COVID-19.

This clonotype showed up just a few times. The chain is built from TRBV28 and TRBJ1-5; no firm D call. Germline V lookup: CDR1 MDHEN, CDR2 SYDVKM. The CDR3 is 15 residues long. V lost 1 base and J 3 bases, leaving 10 bases between the germline ends. CDR3 amino acids: CASSLFKDLNQPQHF. As DNA, the CDR3 is TGTGCCAGCAGTTTATTCAAGGATCTCAATCAGCCCCAGCATTTT. The whole variable domain, remainder taken from reference TRBV28 and TRBJ1-5, is DVKVTQSSRYLVKRTGEKVFLECVQDMDHENMFWYRQDPGLGLRLIYFSYDVKMKEKGDIPEGYSVSREKKERFSLILESASTNQTSMYLCASSLFKDLNQPQHFGDGTRLSIL.

The rearrangement uses TRBV7-2 and TRBJ1-2; 7 positions match TRBD1. With 5 bases clipped from V and 4 bases from J, the junction kept 7 bases outside the gene matches. Germline V gene sequence: CDR1 SGHTA, CDR2 FQGNSA. This CDR3 is 14 amino acids long. For the CDR3, the DNA is TGTGCCAGCAGCCCGTCGACAGGGTTCTATGGCTACACCTTC. Translating it yields CASSPSTGFYGYTF.

This chain links TRBV6-2 or TRBV6-3 with TRBJ2-7; TRBD2 aligns across 13 bases. The CDR3 runs to 18 residues. In germline, CDR1 is MNHEY, CDR2 SVGEGT. J was trimmed by 4 bases and V by 4 bases; bases with no gene match: 13. In DNA, the CDR3 is TGTGCCAGCAGTTCCGTCGGACTAGCGGGGGTCTATCAATACGAGCAGTACTTC. Amino acids: CASSSVGLAGVYQYEQYF.